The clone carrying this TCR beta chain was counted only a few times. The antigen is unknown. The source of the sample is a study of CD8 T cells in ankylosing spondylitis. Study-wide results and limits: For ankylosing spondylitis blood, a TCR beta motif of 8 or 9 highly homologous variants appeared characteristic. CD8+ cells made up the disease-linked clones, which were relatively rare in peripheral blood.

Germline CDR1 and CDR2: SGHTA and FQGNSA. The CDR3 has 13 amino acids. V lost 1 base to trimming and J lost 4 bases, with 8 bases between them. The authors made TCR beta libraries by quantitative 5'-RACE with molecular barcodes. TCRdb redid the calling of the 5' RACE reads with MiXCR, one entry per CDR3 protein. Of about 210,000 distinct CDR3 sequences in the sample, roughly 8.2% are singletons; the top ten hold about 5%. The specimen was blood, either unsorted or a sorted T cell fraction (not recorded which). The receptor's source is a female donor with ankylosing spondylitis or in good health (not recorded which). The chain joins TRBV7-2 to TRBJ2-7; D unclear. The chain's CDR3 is CASSLVSVYEQYF. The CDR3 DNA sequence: TGTGCCAGCAGCTTAGTAAGCGTATACGAGCAGTACTTC.